These T cell receptor beta chains were read from a single sample in a study of cytomegalovirus exposure and HLA in healthy donors. The table came from immunoSEQ multiplex PCR; TCRdb's copy has only in-frame clones and leaves some out. The data contain 200,000 or so clones, more than 65% of them singletons. The sequenced sample was PBMCs. These receptors all come from a woman in her 30s in good health and CMV-seropositive. Both conserved end residues are part of each CDR3. Each record gives: V gene, CDR3 protein.

>TRBV6-1
CASRFTEEGYTF
>TRBV18
CASSRERPSTDTQYF
>TRBV10-3
CAISEATTGNTEAFF
>TRBV6-6
CALRGVLGEQYF
>TRBV7-9
CASSFTGAGEAFF
>TRBV15
CATSRADRYEQYF
>TRBV2
CASNGKTYEQYF
>TRBV4-1
CASSQVDMGLSYNEQFF
>TRBV21-1
CASSKATNRDRGSAEQYF
>TRBV6-6
CASSYRGNTEAFF
>TRBV10-3
CAISGTDDEKLFF
>TRBV6-5
CASLSGYTEAFF
>TRBV6-6
CASSRGAGTGELFF
>TRBV2
CASSDRGWDTQYF
>TRBV27
CASSSTGYNQPQHF
>TRBV19
CASSPRTGGSPLHF
>TRBV6-1
CASSELTGLNQPQHF
>TRBV5-1
CASSTGQQSSGYGYTF
>TRBV6-1
CASSARQGNQPQHF
>TRBV4-2
CASSQVAASYGYTF
>TRBV6-1
CASSAPGLAGGLTDTQYF
>TRBV7-2
CASSFRLAVRETQYF
>TRBV29-1
CSASRDREKLFF
>TRBV29-1
CSVENTRDNEQYF
>TRBV7-3
CASSLTGGRIPNTEAFF
>TRBV28
CASSPRDRVREKLFF
>TRBV5-8
CASSLGQGVFYEQYF
>TRBV27
CASSRGLANTGELFF
>TRBV10-2
CASSGGTGGTGLSHIQYF
>TRBV18
CASSPARNEQFF
>TRBV7-9
CASSFGQGSTEAFF
>TRBV7-9
CASSAPGQGHQPQHF